These 32 T cell receptor beta chains share one sample of origin, sequenced in a study of human T cells and chemical hapten exposure. Sample time point: patch test 3, about 24 weeks after DPC sensitization. Treatment denoted: therapeutic diphenylcyclopropenone sensitization with weekly scalp DPC. TCRdb itself ran the RACE reads through MiXCR, one entry per CDR3 protein. The data contain approximately 72,000 distinct CDR3 sequences, around 10% of them singletons. Specimen: whole blood, collected in connection with sensitization to the hapten diphenylcyclopropenone (DPC). Every receptor here comes from a woman between 45 and 65 years old with alopecia areata. Some clones in this sample may be carry-over from other donors' samples.

The J gene is TRBJ2-1, the V gene TRBV29-1; possibly TRBD2 for D (5 bases). Trimming shortened V by 5 bases and J by 7 bases, and 12 bases separated the two germline ends. Per the germline V gene, CDR1 is SQVTM and CDR2 is ANQGSEA. This CDR3 spans 12 amino acids. The CDR3 is CSVHNTGNEQFF. The CDR3 DNA sequence: TGCAGCGTTCACAATACGGGGAATGAGCAGTTCTTC.

V and J are TRBV11-2 and TRBJ2-1; D ambiguous. Deletions cut 3 bases from V and 1 base from J, with 4 bases between. This CDR3 region has 13 residues. Germline CDR1 SGHAT, CDR2 FQNNGV. As DNA, the CDR3 is TGTGCCAGCAGCTTCTGGTCCTACAATGAGCAGTTCTTC. Translating gives CASSFWSYNEQFF.

This clonotype was picked up many times. V and J are TRBV3-1 and TRBJ2-3, with D hard to call. V dropped 5 bases and J dropped 0 bases, with 9 bases sitting between them. CDR1 LGHDT and CDR2 YNNKEL come from the germline V gene (reference sequence). The length of the CDR3 is 14 residues. As DNA, the CDR3 is TGTGCCAGCAGCTTTTACGAGAGCACAGATACGCAGTATTTT. It yields the protein CASSFYESTDTQYF.

This clonotype has only a few counts. V is TRBV4-3 and J is TRBJ1-2; D uncertain. Trimming took off 0 bases at V and 0 bases at J, with 17 bases between the two ends. This CDR3 contains 18 residues. Germline V gives CDR1 LGHNA, CDR2 YSLEER. The CDR3 reads CASSQEGGFTSPNYGYTF. The CDR3 DNA reads TGCGCCAGCAGCCAAGAGGGCGGGTTCACGAGCCCTAACTATGGCTACACCTTC.

The rearrangement uses TRBV12-3 or TRBV12-4 and TRBJ2-5; a weak D match, TRBD1 (5 bases). V lost 8 bases to trimming and J lost 5 bases, with 12 bases between them. The CDR3 is made up of 12 amino acids. The CDR3: CASRWGPETQYF. The DNA of the CDR3 is TGTGCCAGCCGTTGGGGCCCGGAGACCCAGTACTTC.

This clonotype was seen repeatedly, ten times or more. This sequence joins TRBV12-3 or TRBV12-4 and TRBJ2-7, with 9 bases fitting TRBD1. The V segment lost 3 bases and the J segment 3 bases; nucleotides outside the gene matches: 3. This CDR3 region has 14 residues. In DNA form, the CDR3 reads TGTGCCAGCAGTTTTGGACAGGGGTTCTACGAGCAGTACTTC. It yields the protein CASSFGQGFYEQYF.

This clonotype was seen many times. This chain connects TRBV10-3 to TRBJ2-1, with 9 bases fitting TRBD2. The V and J ends lost 6 bases and 5 bases, in that order; junction bases with no gene match: 5. Germline CDR1 is ENHRY and CDR2 is SYGVKD. This CDR3 is 14 amino acids long. CDR3 nucleotide sequence: TGTGCCATCAGAGCGGGAGGCGCAAACAATGAGCAGTTCTTC. It codes for CAIRAGGANNEQFF.

This chain uses TRBV11-3 with TRBJ2-1, with D hard to call. This CDR3 spans 15 amino acids. CDR1 and CDR2 from the germline V gene are SGHNT and YENEEA. V was cut by 2 bases and J by 7 bases, with 15 bases left in between. The CDR3 sequence is CASSLRPGVGNEQFF. CDR3 nucleotides: TGTGCCAGCAGCTTAAGACCGGGCGTGGGGAATGAGCAGTTCTTC.

J is TRBJ2-7 and V is TRBV18; D call uncertain. The length of the CDR3 is 14 residues. With 4 bases removed from V and 4 bases from J, the gap between germline ends came to 14 bases. Per the germline V gene, CDR1 is KGHSH and CDR2 is LQKENI. The chain's CDR3 is CASSLRPGMYEQYF. CDR3 in DNA: TGTGCCAGCTCACTCCGACCCGGTATGTACGAGCAGTACTTC. The full variable domain, with the rest looked up from reference TRBV18 and TRBJ2-7, is NAGVMQNPRHLVRRRGQEARLRCSPMKGHSHVYWYRQLPEEGLKFMVYLQKENIIDESGMPKERFSAEFPKEGPSILRIQQVVRGDSAAYFCASSLRPGMYEQYFGPGTRLTVT.

This chain connects TRBV11-2 to TRBJ1-5; D might be TRBD1 (5 bases). With 4 bases removed from V and 10 bases from J, the gap between germline ends came to 14 bases. Germline V gives CDR1 SGHAT, CDR2 FQNNGV. The CDR3 totals 13 residues. The CDR3 nucleotides are TGTGCCAGCAGCTCACTCTCGGGGCAACCCCAGCATTTT. Amino acid sequence: CASSSLSGQPQHF.

The chain has TRBV28 and TRBJ2-5, with 7 nucleotides matching TRBD2. The germline CDR1 and CDR2 sequences are MDHEN and SYDVKM. Trimming removed 6 bases from V and 0 bases from J; junction bases left unmatched: 13. The CDR3 is 17 amino acids. The CDR3 coding sequence is TGTGCCAGCAGCTTTCGCGTTTTTCGGGGGGACCAAGAGACCCAGTACTTC. The encoded protein is CASSFRVFRGDQETQYF.

The chain has TRBV28 and TRBJ2-1, with no clear D. This CDR3 spans 15 amino acids. The V gene's germline CDR1 is MDHEN and CDR2 SYDVKM. V was trimmed by 2 bases and J by 5 bases, leaving 13 bases between them. The CDR3 spells CASSLLLETDNEQFF. CDR3 DNA sequence: TGTGCCAGCAGTTTACTTCTAGAAACTGACAATGAGCAGTTCTTC.

In this sample, this clonotype turned up many times. The CDR3 DNA follows: TGTGCCAGCAGCTTTCAGGCGGGTAACACAGATACGCAGTATTTT. It encodes CASSFQAGNTDTQYF. The chain carries TRBV7-2 and TRBJ2-3; D may be TRBD2 (5 bases). V was pared by 3 bases and J by 2 bases, with 12 bases between. The length of the CDR3 is 15 residues. The V gene's germline CDR1 is SGHTA and CDR2 FQGNSA.

As to this clonotype: Just one base apart from a much larger clone, this may be a read error. The CDR3 bases are TGTGCCAGCTCACCCCAGACTAGCGGGCACACAGATACGCAGTATTTT. This sequence encodes CASSPQTSGHTDTQYF. This sequence joins TRBV18 and TRBJ2-3; 10 positions match TRBD2. The germline gives CDR1 KGHSH, CDR2 LQKENI. V lost 3 bases and J lost 2; bases outside the gene matches: 5. This CDR3 has 16 amino acids.

In this sample, this clonotype turned up a few times. V and J are TRBV6-2 or TRBV6-3 and TRBJ2-2; 10 nucleotides agree with TRBD1. Per germline, CDR1 MNHEY and CDR2 SVGEGT. V trimming: 6 bases; J trimming: 5 bases; junction bases outside the gene matches: 6. The CDR3 is made up of 15 amino acids. CDR3 coding DNA: TGTGCCAGCAGGGAGGACAGGGGGAAGACCGGGGAGCTGTTTTTT. Translated: CASREDRGKTGELFF.

A few counts support this clonotype. The chain combines TRBV7-2 with TRBJ1-2, with TRBD1 identical over 7 bases. Trimming at V came to 6 bases and at J to 4 bases, leaving 11 bases not matched to a gene. This CDR3 is 15 amino acids long. Germline V CDR1 and CDR2: SGHTA, FQGNSA. CDR3 protein: CASRPRGGQGYGYTF. CDR3 nucleotides: TGTGCCAGCAGACCCCGAGGGGGCCAGGGCTATGGCTACACCTTC.

This clonotype has ten or more counts. The rearrangement links TRBV5-1 to TRBJ2-5; 7 nucleotides agree with TRBD1. The CDR3 extends over 14 amino acids. Germline V CDR1 and CDR2: SGHRS, YFSETQ. The J segment lost 2 bases and the V segment lost 4 bases, leaving 5 bases of the junction unmatched. The CDR3 DNA is TGCGCCAGCAGCATCCCGGGACAGCAAGAGACCCAGTACTTC. Translation: CASSIPGQQETQYF.

In its sample, this clonotype was seen a few times. This chain links TRBV28 with TRBJ1-2; possible D gene TRBD1, 6 bases. CDR3 length: 13 residues. The V end was cut by 6 bases, the J end by 5 bases, with 13 bases between. Germline V gene sequence: CDR1 MDHEN, CDR2 SYDVKM. CDR3 loop: CASRKGVGYGYTF. CDR3 DNA sequence: TGTGCCAGCAGAAAGGGGGTAGGGTATGGCTACACCTTC.

In its sample, this clonotype was seen many times. The chain recombines TRBV5-4 with TRBJ1-2; the D is unclear. CDR1 is SGHNT and CDR2 is YYREEE in the germline V gene (reference sequence). CDR3 length: 12 amino acids. V shed 6 bases and J shed 3 bases, with 9 bases lying between them. Here the CDR3 reads CASTKKDYGYTF. The CDR3 DNA reads TGTGCCAGCACGAAAAAGGACTATGGCTACACCTTC.

This clonotype was picked up many times. This chain connects TRBV6-6 to TRBJ1-4; D is undetermined. The CDR3 sequence is 16 residues long. Germline values: CDR1 MNHNY, CDR2 SVGAGI (reference sequence). The ends were cut back, 0 bases at V and 0 bases at J, with 8 bases in the middle. DNA of the CDR3: TGTGCCAGCAGTTACTCCGGGATATCAACTAATGAAAAACTGTTTTTT. This sequence encodes CASSYSGISTNEKLFF.

This clonotype was detected a few times. This chain uses TRBV12-3 or TRBV12-4 with TRBJ1-5; 11 nucleotides agree with TRBD1. This CDR3 has 15 residues. The V segment lost 3 bases and the J segment 4 bases; nucleotides outside the gene matches: 2. CDR3 nucleotide sequence: TGTGCCAGCAGTTTGGACAGGGGGCTTAATCAGCCCCAGCATTTT. This translates into CASSLDRGLNQPQHF.

The chain employs TRBV7-2 and TRBJ1-1; D ambiguous. V was trimmed by 5 bases and J by 0 bases, leaving 10 bases between them. Germline CDR1 is SGHTA and CDR2 is FQGNSA. The CDR3 extends over 14 amino acids. The CDR3 DNA reads as TGTGCCAGCAGCCAAAGACGGATGAACACTGAAGCTTTCTTT. Residues: CASSQRRMNTEAFF.

This clonotype has at least ten counts. The genes are TRBV29-1 and TRBJ1-5; 8 bases line up with TRBD1. This CDR3 spans 13 amino acids. Trimming took 6 bases from V and 2 from J; bases not matched to a gene: 3. Germline CDR1 is SQVTM and CDR2 is ANQGSEA. CDR3 nucleotides: TGCAGCGTCGCGGGACAGGGCAATCAGCCCCAGCATTTT. Protein: CSVAGQGNQPQHF. The variable domain in full, completed from reference TRBV29-1 and TRBJ1-5, reads SAVISQKPSRDICQRGTSLTIQCQVDSQVTMMFWYRQQPGQSLTLIATANQGSEATYESGFVIDKFPISRPNLTFSTLTVSNMSPEDSSIYLCSVAGQGNQPQHFGDGTRLSIL.

The V and J genes are TRBV10-3 and TRBJ2-1, with no clear D. The germline V gene has CDR1 ENHRY and CDR2 SYGVKD. V was clipped by 5 bases and J by 0 bases, with 5 bases between them. This CDR3 contains 13 residues. CDR3 amino acids: CAISRSSYNEQFF. CDR3 DNA: TGTGCCATCAGTCGGAGCTCCTACAATGAGCAGTTCTTC.

This clonotype was picked up a small number of times. The chain uses TRBV9 and TRBJ1-1, with D tentatively TRBD1 (5 bases). Between the trimmed V and J ends, which lost 4 bases and 1 base, there was a span of 5 bases. CDR1 SGDLS and CDR2 YYNGEE come from the germline V gene. CDR3 length equals 12 residues. The CDR3 bases are TGTGCCAGCAGCCAGGGGAACACTGAAGCTTTCTTT. This gives the protein CASSQGNTEAFF.

This clonotype was counted only a few times. This chain connects TRBV28 to TRBJ1-5; 8 positions match TRBD1. This CDR3 contains 15 residues. Germline loops: CDR1 MDHEN, CDR2 SYDVKM. V was clipped by 2 bases and J by 7 bases; unmatched bases: 7. The CDR3 DNA reads TGTGCCAGCAGTTTACGACAGGGGACGAACCAGCCCCAGCATTTT. Its protein is CASSLRQGTNQPQHF.

This clonotype occurred many times. V gene TRBV5-1 combines with J gene TRBJ1-5; D gene ambiguous. CDR1 is SGHRS, CDR2 YFSETQ, per germline. CDR3 size: 14 residues. V dropped 1 base and J dropped 2 bases, with 7 bases sitting between them. The chain's CDR3 is CASSLTGGNQPQHF. The DNA for the CDR3 is TGCGCCAGCAGCTTGACTGGAGGCAATCAGCCCCAGCATTTT.

The chain carries TRBV24-1 and TRBJ2-4; no reliable D call. The CDR3 consists of 14 residues. With 4 bases removed from V and 1 base from J, the gap between germline ends came to 7 bases. Germline-derived CDR1 and CDR2 are KGHDR and SFDVKD. CDR3 in amino acids: CATSESPAKNIQYF. The CDR3 nucleotides are TGTGCCACCAGTGAGTCCCCCGCCAAAAACATTCAGTACTTC.

This clonotype was observed at least ten times. This rearrangement joins TRBV19 to TRBJ1-5; no definite D call. The germline V gene encodes CDR1 LNHDA and CDR2 SQIVND (reference sequence). This CDR3 has 12 residues. V shed 2 bases and J shed 6 bases, with 5 bases lying between them. The CDR3 sequence: CASSIIGQPQHF. Written as DNA, the CDR3 is TGTGCCAGTAGTATAATTGGTCAGCCCCAGCATTTT.

The table lists this clonotype with many counts. CDR3 protein: CSARGSSGGRADTQYF. The CDR3, as DNA: TGCAGTGCTAGAGGCTCTAGCGGGGGTCGCGCAGATACGCAGTATTTT. J is TRBJ2-3 and V is TRBV20-1; 10 bases are a match to TRBD2. Germline V gene data show CDR1 as DFQATT and CDR2 as SNEGSKA (reference sequence). CDR3 length: 16 amino acids. V gave up 1 base and J gave up 4 bases; unmatched junction bases: 8.

This chain links TRBV4-3 with TRBJ1-2; TRBD1 might be the D (6 bases). Trimming left V 4 bases short and J 5 bases short, with 17 bases between. Per germline, CDR1 LGHNA and CDR2 YSLEER. The CDR3 consists of 15 residues. The CDR3 reads CASSPNQGMEYGYTF. CDR3 DNA: TGCGCCAGCAGCCCAAACCAGGGGATGGAGTATGGCTACACCTTC.

In this sample, this clonotype turned up a few times. The V and J genes are TRBV14 and TRBJ2-2; D is undetermined. The CDR3 contains 13 residues. The V gene lost 1 base and the J gene lost 5 bases, with 5 bases spanning the gap. Germline CDR1 and CDR2: SGHDN and FVKESK. The CDR3 here is CASSQVGTGELFF. CDR3 nucleotide sequence: TGTGCCAGCAGCCAAGTCGGAACCGGGGAGCTGTTTTTT.